This record concerns one T cell receptor (beta chain) sequence. The CDR3 consists of 15 residues. Germline V CDR1 and CDR2: LNHDA, SQIVND (reference sequence). Losses at the gene ends were 6 bases for V and 2 bases for J; bases not matched to a gene: 6. Methods used by the authors: Estimation of nucleated cell counts relied on the amplification of reference gene primers. The repertoire was sequenced with immunoSEQ multiplex PCR; TCRdb's copy has only in-frame clones and lacks some. The V and J calls and clone size come from that table; D and trimming were worked out from the DNA. The table records about 70,000 clones, roughly 76% of them present only once. The data derive from a study of blood T cell repertoires in COVID-19. Study summary: Sites in the United States, Italy and Spain provided acute and convalescent COVID-19 samples. T cells, B-cell-depleted T cells, or PBMCs provided the cDNA or gDNA that served as material.

V and J are TRBV19 and TRBJ2-7; TRBD2 aligns across 11 bases. Specimen: peripheral blood. The TCR originated in a woman aged 70-85 years with acute or convalescent COVID-19. The CDR3 DNA is TGTGCCAGTAGATCCGGGACTAGCGGACCCTACGAGCAGTACTTC. Its translation: CASRSGTSGPYEQYF. The full variable domain, completed using reference TRBV19 and TRBJ2-7, is DGGITQSPKYLFRKEGQNVTLSCEQNLNHDAMYWYRQDPGQGLRLIYYSQIVNDFQKGDIAEGYSVSREKKESFPLTVTSAQKNPTAFYLCASRSGTSGPYEQYFGPGTRLTVT.